A single sample gave rise to the 13 T cell receptor beta chains below, sequenced in a study of blood T cell repertoires in COVID-19 (TCRdb year 2020). The library was obtained by the immunoSEQ multiplex PCR assay. Drawn from immuneACCESS, this table holds only the in-frame rearrangements with V and J called that TCRdb kept. Clones are partly lost; checked studies trace under half to an unresolved V gene and leave the rest unexplained. The sample table holds more than 70,000 clones, of which roughly 86% were seen once. The ten largest clones add up to 4.9% of the sample. Material for sequencing was peripheral blood. The receptors originated from a man between 45 and 60 years old with active or convalescent COVID-19.

The rearrangement joins TRBV18 to TRBJ2-4; TRBD1 matches 8 bases. CDR1 KGHSH and CDR2 LQKENI come from the germline V gene. The CDR3 spans 14 residues. V was pared by 4 bases and J by 7 bases, with 6 bases of the junction left unmatched. The CDR3: CASSLPGQENIQYF. CDR3 DNA sequence: TGTGCCAGCTCACTTCCGGGACAGGAGAACATTCAGTACTTC. The full variable domain, completed using reference TRBV18 and TRBJ2-4, is NAGVMQNPRHLVRRRGQEARLRCSPMKGHSHVYWYRQLPEEGLKFMVYLQKENIIDESGMPKERFSAEFPKEGPSILRIQQVVRGDSAAYFCASSLPGQENIQYFGAGTRLSVL.

The chain uses TRBV29-1 and TRBJ2-1; tentatively, D is TRBD2 (5 bases). The CDR3 runs 12 residues. Trimming took off 6 bases at V and 6 bases at J, with 12 bases between the two ends. Germline V CDR1 and CDR2: SQVTM, ANQGSEA. The CDR3 is CSVVRGFNEQFF. CDR3 nucleotides: TGCAGCGTCGTACGGGGTTTCAATGAGCAGTTCTTC.

This clone was seen once. This chain links TRBV12-5 with TRBJ2-1; TRBD1 agrees at 7 bases. Trimming took 2 bases from V and 8 from J; bases not matched to a gene: 21. The germline V gene has CDR1 LGHNT and CDR2 FRNRAP. The CDR3 is 19 amino acids. The CDR3 reads CASGLTPVDRAISVDEQFF. As DNA, the CDR3 is TGTGCTAGTGGTTTGACCCCTGTTGACAGGGCGATTAGTGTCGATGAGCAGTTCTTC. Complete variable domain (other parts from reference TRBV12-5 and TRBJ2-1): DARVTQTPRHKVTEMGQEVTMRCQPILGHNTVFWYRQTMMQGLELLAYFRNRAPLDDSGMPKDRFSAEMPDATLATLKIQPSEPRDSAVYFCASGLTPVDRAISVDEQFFGPGTRLTVL.

The V and J genes are TRBV6-5 and TRBJ2-3; tentative D call: TRBD2 (5 bases). V dropped 6 bases and J dropped 2 bases, with 9 bases sitting between them. Per the germline V gene, CDR1 is MNHEY and CDR2 is SVGAGI. The CDR3 runs 13 residues. CDR3: CASRDGITDTQYF. The CDR3 DNA is TGTGCCAGCAGGGACGGGATCACAGATACGCAGTATTTT.

The V call is TRBV11-2, the J call TRBJ2-7; 8 positions agree with TRBD2. CDR3 length: 16 amino acids. The V gene end was trimmed by 0 bases and the J gene end by 1 base; junction bases not matched to a gene: 5. The germline gives CDR1 SGHAT, CDR2 FQNNGV. This CDR3 is CASSLDPGLGSYEQYV. Written as DNA, the CDR3 is TGTGCCAGCAGCTTAGATCCGGGACTAGGGTCCTACGAGCAGTACGTC.

The CDR3 DNA reads as TGTGCCAGCAGCCCCTGGGACAGGGGAGAGACCCAGTACTTC. Translation: CASSPWDRGETQYF. This rearrangement joins TRBV7-9 to TRBJ2-5; 10 positions agree with TRBD1. The V gene's germline CDR1 is SEHNR and CDR2 FQNEAQ (reference sequence). The V gene end was trimmed by 5 bases and the J gene end by 4 bases; junction bases not matched to a gene: 4. The CDR3 totals 14 residues.

The chain combines TRBV7-2 with TRBJ1-2, with D possibly being TRBD1 (5 bases). Germline loops: CDR1 SGHTA, CDR2 FQGNSA. The length of the CDR3 is 14 residues. V was shortened by 1 base and J by 8 bases, with 14 bases between the two germline ends. CDR3 in amino acids: CASSLDKGFRGYTF. In DNA form, the CDR3 reads TGTGCCAGCAGCTTAGACAAGGGGTTTAGGGGCTACACCTTC.

V and J are TRBV7-9 and TRBJ2-7, with 8 positions matching TRBD1. The CDR3 contains 15 residues. Trimming at V came to 5 bases and at J to 3 bases, leaving 9 bases not matched to a gene. Germline V gives CDR1 SEHNR, CDR2 FQNEAQ (reference sequence). CDR3 in amino acids: CASSPGQGSLYEQYF. The DNA for the CDR3 is TGTGCCAGCAGCCCCGGACAGGGAAGCCTCTACGAGCAGTACTTC.

The rearrangement uses TRBV6-2 or TRBV6-3 and TRBJ2-1; TRBD1 is a possible D gene (6 bases). V lost 2 bases and J lost 2, with 16 bases in between. The CDR3 is 17 amino acids. Germline assignment: CDR1 MNHEY and CDR2 SVGEGT. The CDR3 bases are TGTGCCAGCAGTTACGGGCAGGGGCAGGGGACCTACAATGAGCAGTTCTTC. Translated, it gives CASSYGQGQGTYNEQFF.

V and J are TRBV27 and TRBJ2-5, with TRBD1 matching over 7 bases. The CDR3 extends over 15 amino acids. Germline values: CDR1 MNHEY, CDR2 SMNVEV (reference sequence). Trimming at V came to 5 bases and at J to 3 bases, leaving 9 bases not matched to a gene. The CDR3 sequence: CASSPSPTGKETQYF. CDR3 DNA: TGTGCCAGCAGTCCATCCCCGACAGGGAAAGAGACCCAGTACTTC.

This chain connects TRBV4-1 to TRBJ1-1, with a weak D call TRBD1 (5 bases). The CDR3 has 16 residues. Germline V gene sequence: CDR1 MGHRA, CDR2 YSYEKL. V lost 0 bases, J lost 5 bases, and 16 bases lay in between. CDR3 in DNA: TGCGCCAGCAGCCAAGATTATAGGGGTAGCTGGACTGAAGCTTTCTTT. Residues: CASSQDYRGSWTEAFF.

This clone was seen more than once but under ten times. The chain combines TRBV14 with TRBJ2-3; TRBD1 is a possible D gene (5 bases). Trimming shortened V by 4 bases and J by 0 bases, and 11 bases separated the two germline ends. CDR3 size: 15 residues. CDR1 SGHDN and CDR2 FVKESK come from the germline V gene. Written as DNA, the CDR3 is TGTGCCAGCAGCCTCAGGGAACCTAGCACAGATACGCAGTATTTT. Amino acid sequence: CASSLREPSTDTQYF. The whole variable domain, remainder taken from reference TRBV14 and TRBJ2-3, is EAGVTQFPSHSVIEKGQTVTLRCDPISGHDNLYWYRRVMGKEIKFLLHFVKESKQDESGMPNNRFLAERTGGTYSTLKVQPAELEDSGVYFCASSLREPSTDTQYFGPGTRLTVL.

The rearrangement links TRBV12-3 or TRBV12-4 to TRBJ2-2; D remains ambiguous. V was cut by 8 bases and J by 7 bases, with 8 bases left in between. The CDR3 is 11 amino acids. In DNA form, the CDR3 reads TGTGCCAGCGGGCAAGTCGGGGAGCTGTTTTTT. Translation: CASGQVGELFF.